One and the same sample provided the 10 T cell receptor beta chains below, sequenced in a study of cytomegalovirus exposure and HLA in healthy donors. PCR primers comprised 60 Vbeta and 13 Jbeta primers. Sequencing was performed with immunoSEQ multiplex PCR; in TCRdb, only in-frame clones are kept and a portion is missing. The sample consists of about 120,000 clones, roughly 87% of them appearing once. The source material was PBMCs. The receptor set was obtained from a young woman in good health and CMV-seronegative.

The CDR3 bases are TGTGCCAGCAGCTTGGCACTTTCTGGGCCAACCCTCTATGGCTACACCTTC. It translates to CASSLALSGPTLYGYTF. The rearrangement joins TRBV5-5 to TRBJ1-2; D remains unclear. The germline V and J ends were trimmed by 0 bases and 4 bases, with 19 bases remaining between them. The germline V gene has CDR1 SGHKS and CDR2 YYEKEE (reference sequence). The CDR3 loop spans 17 amino acids.

The chain has TRBV18 and TRBJ1-5; weak D call: TRBD1 (5 bases). Trimming removed 2 bases from V and 1 base from J, with 18 bases in between. The CDR3 contains 18 residues. CDR1 and CDR2 from the germline V gene are KGHSH and LQKENI. In DNA form, the CDR3 reads TGTGCCAGCTCACCAGGGCCGGGGGGTTCGATGAGCAATCAGCCCCAGCATTTT. Its translation is CASSPGPGGSMSNQPQHF.

On this clone: Other nucleotide sequences in the sample specify the same CDR3. The chain has TRBV5-1 and TRBJ1-1; 9 bases are shared with TRBD1. Germline V gene data show CDR1 as SGHRS and CDR2 as YFSETQ. Unmatched junction bases numbered 4, after V lost 3 bases and J lost 4 bases. This CDR3 has 14 residues. The CDR3 loop is CASSWGQGATEAFF. Here the CDR3 DNA reads TGCGCCAGCAGCTGGGGACAGGGAGCCACTGAAGCTTTCTTT.

Here the CDR3 reads CASSWTRAQFF. CDR3 nucleotides: TGTGCCAGCAGCTGGACTAGAGCGCAGTTCTTC. The V and J genes are TRBV11-2 and TRBJ2-1; the match to TRBD2 covers 7 bases. CDR1 and CDR2 from the germline V gene are SGHAT and FQNNGV. V dropped 4 bases and J dropped 12; count of bases not matched to a gene: 3. The CDR3 sequence is 11 residues long.

As regards this clone: One junction end disagrees with the germline gene, perhaps due to a read error. This chain uses TRBV7-9 with TRBJ2-7, with TRBD1 identical over 10 bases. Germline V gene data show CDR1 as SEHNR and CDR2 as FQNEAQ (reference sequence). This CDR3 is built from 17 residues. CDR3 sequence: CSSSSTRGDRGSYEQYF. CDR3 in DNA: TGTTCCAGCAGCTCTACAAGGGGGGACAGGGGCTCCTACGAGCAGTACTTC. The complete variable domain, with remaining parts taken from reference TRBV7-9 and TRBJ2-7, reads DTGVSQNPRHKITKRGQNVTFRCDPISEHNRLYWYRQTLGQGPEFLTYFQNEAQLEKSRLLSDRFSAERPKGSFSTLEIQRTEQGDSAMYLCSSSSTRGDRGSYEQYFGPGTRLTVT.

In nucleotides, the CDR3 is TGTGCCAGCAGTGGGGGGCCAGCTTACTATGGCTACACCTTC. It encodes CASSGGPAYYGYTF. The gene calls are TRBV25-1 and TRBJ1-2; weak D call: TRBD1 (6 bases). CDR1 is MGHDK, CDR2 SYGVNS, per germline. With 4 bases removed from V and 3 bases from J, the gap between germline ends came to 12 bases. There are 14 residues in the CDR3.

The V gene is TRBV4-2, the J gene TRBJ2-1; TRBD2 matches 8 bases. The germline CDR1 and CDR2 sequences are LGHNA and YNFKEQ. V was clipped by 0 bases and J by 2 bases; unmatched bases: 3. This CDR3 contains 16 residues. The CDR3, as DNA: TGTGCCAGCAGCCAAGAGCCTAGCGGGCCCTACAATGAGCAGTTCTTC. Translating it yields CASSQEPSGPYNEQFF.

As regards this clone: Different DNA sequences within this sample yield the same CDR3. This chain connects TRBV19 to TRBJ1-1; D is undetermined. Germline V gene lookup returns CDR1 LNHDA and CDR2 SQIVND (reference sequence). Trimming took 3 bases from V and 4 from J, leaving 6 bases between them. The CDR3 covers 12 residues. CDR3 sequence: CASSIAGTEAFF. CDR3 nucleotide sequence: TGTGCCAGTAGTATCGCGGGCACTGAAGCTTTCTTT.

The chain employs TRBV14 and TRBJ2-5; D is unclear. From germline, CDR1 is SGHDN and CDR2 FVKESK. The V and J ends lost 4 bases and 5 bases respectively, with 11 bases between them. CDR3 length: 13 residues. The CDR3 coding sequence is TGTGCCAGCAGCCCCCGAGCCACGGAGACCCAGTACTTC. This codes for CASSPRATETQYF.

V is TRBV5-5 and J is TRBJ1-2; D is undetermined. CDR1 and CDR2 from the germline V gene are SGHKS and YYEKEE (reference sequence). The CDR3 runs 15 residues. Trimming left V 0 bases short and J 4 bases short, with 13 bases between. DNA for the CDR3: TGTGCCAGCAGCTTGGCCTTACAGCCTCTCTATGGCTACACCTTC. Its translation is CASSLALQPLYGYTF.